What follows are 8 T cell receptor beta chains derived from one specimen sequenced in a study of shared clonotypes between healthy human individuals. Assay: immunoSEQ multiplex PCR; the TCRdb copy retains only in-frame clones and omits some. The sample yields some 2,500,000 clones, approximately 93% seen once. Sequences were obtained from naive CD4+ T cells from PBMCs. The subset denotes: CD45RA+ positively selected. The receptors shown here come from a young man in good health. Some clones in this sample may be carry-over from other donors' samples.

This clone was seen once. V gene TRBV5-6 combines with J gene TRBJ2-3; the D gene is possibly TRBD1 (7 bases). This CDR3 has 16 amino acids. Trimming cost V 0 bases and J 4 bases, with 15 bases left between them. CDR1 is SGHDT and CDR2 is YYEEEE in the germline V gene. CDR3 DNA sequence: TGTGCCAGCAGCTTGGTCGGAGGGGGCGTGGCAGATACGCAGTATTTT. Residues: CASSLVGGGVADTQYF. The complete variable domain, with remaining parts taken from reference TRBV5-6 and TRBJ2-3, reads DAGVTQSPTHLIKTRGQQVTLRCSPKSGHDTVSWYQQALGQGPQFIFQYYEEEERQRGNFPDRFSGHQFPNYSSELNVNALLLGDSALYLCASSLVGGGVADTQYFGPGTRLTVL.

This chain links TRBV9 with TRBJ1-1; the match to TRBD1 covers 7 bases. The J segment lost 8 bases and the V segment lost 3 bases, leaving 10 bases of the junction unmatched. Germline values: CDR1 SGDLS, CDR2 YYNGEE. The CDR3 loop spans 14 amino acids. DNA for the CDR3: TGTGCCAGCAGCGCCCAGGGACAGCTAATCGAAGCTTTCTTT. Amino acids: CASSAQGQLIEAFF.

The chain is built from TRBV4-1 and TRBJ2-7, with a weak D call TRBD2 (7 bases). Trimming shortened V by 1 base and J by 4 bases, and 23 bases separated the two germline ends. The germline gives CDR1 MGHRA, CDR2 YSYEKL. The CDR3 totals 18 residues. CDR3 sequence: CASSQATPGEGPFYEQYF. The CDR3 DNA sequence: TGCGCCAGCAGCCAAGCTACCCCAGGGGAGGGCCCCTTTTACGAGCAGTACTTC.

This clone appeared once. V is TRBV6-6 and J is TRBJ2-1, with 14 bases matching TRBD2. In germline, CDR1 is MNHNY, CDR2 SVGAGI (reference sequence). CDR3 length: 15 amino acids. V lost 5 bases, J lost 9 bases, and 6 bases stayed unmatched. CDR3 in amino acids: CASSPGLAGGSEQFF. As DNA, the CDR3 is TGTGCCAGCAGTCCCGGACTAGCGGGAGGCTCTGAGCAGTTCTTC.

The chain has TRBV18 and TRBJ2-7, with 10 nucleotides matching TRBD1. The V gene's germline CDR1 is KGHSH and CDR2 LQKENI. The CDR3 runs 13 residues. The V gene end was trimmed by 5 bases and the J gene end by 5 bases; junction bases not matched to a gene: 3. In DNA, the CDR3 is TGTGCCAGCTCAGGACAGGGGGTAGACGAGCAGTACTTC. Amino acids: CASSGQGVDEQYF.

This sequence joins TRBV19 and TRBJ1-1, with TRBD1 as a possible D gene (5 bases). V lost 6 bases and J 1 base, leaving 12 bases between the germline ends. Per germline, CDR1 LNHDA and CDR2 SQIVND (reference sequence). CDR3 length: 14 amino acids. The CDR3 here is CASSRRVGNTEAFF. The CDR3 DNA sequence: TGTGCCAGTAGCCGCAGGGTGGGGAACACTGAAGCTTTCTTT.

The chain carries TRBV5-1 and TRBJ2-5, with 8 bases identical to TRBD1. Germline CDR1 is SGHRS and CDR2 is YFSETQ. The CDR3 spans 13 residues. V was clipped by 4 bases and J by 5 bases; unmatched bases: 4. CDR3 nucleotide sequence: TGCGCCAGCAGCCCAGGGGGCCGGGAGACCCAGTACTTC. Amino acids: CASSPGGRETQYF.

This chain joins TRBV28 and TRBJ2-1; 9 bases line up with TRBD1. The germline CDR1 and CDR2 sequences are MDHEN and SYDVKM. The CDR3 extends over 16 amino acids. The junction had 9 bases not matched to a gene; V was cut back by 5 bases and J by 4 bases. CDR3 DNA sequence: TGTGCCAGCAGTGGATACAGGGGGCATCAATACAATGAGCAGTTCTTC. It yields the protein CASSGYRGHQYNEQFF.